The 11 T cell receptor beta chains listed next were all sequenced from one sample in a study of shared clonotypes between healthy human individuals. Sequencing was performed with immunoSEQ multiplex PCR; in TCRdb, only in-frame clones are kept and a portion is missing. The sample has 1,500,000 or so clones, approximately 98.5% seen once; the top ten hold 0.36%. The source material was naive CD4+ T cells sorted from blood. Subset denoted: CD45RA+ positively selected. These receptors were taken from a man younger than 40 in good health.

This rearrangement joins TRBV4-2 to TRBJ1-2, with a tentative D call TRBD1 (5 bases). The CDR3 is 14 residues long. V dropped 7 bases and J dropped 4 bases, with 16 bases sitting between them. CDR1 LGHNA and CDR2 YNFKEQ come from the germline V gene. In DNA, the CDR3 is TGTGCCAGCACCTCGATCGGGGGGGGCTATGGCTACACCTTC. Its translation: CASTSIGGGYGYTF.

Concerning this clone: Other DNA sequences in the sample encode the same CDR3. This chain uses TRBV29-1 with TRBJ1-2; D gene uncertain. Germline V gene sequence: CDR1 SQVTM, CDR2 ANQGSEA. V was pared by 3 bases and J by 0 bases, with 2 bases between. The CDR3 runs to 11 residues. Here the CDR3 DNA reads TGCAGCGTTGATTCTAACTATGGCTACACCTTC. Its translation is CSVDSNYGYTF.

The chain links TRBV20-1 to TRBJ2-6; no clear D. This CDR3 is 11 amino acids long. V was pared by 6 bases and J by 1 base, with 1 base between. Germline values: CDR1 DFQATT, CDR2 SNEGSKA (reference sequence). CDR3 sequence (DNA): TGCAGTGCATCTGGGGCCAACGTCCTGACTTTC. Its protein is CSASGANVLTF.

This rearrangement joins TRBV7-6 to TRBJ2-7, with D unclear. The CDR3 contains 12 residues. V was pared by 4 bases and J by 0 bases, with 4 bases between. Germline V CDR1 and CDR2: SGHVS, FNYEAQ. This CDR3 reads CASSWSSYEQYF. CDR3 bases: TGTGCCAGCAGCTGGAGCTCCTACGAGCAGTACTTC.

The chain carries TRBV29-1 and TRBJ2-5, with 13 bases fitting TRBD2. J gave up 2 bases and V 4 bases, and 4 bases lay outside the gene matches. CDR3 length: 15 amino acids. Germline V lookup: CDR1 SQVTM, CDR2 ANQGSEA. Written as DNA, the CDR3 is TGCAGCGTTGCACGGACTAGCGGGAGACAAGAGACCCAGTACTTC. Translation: CSVARTSGRQETQYF.

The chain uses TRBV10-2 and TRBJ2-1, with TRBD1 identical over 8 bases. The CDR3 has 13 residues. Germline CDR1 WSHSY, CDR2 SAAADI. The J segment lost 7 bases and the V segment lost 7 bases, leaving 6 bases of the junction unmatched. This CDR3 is CASTGQGRNEQFF. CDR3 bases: TGCGCCAGCACCGGACAGGGAAGGAATGAGCAGTTCTTC.

CDR3 loop: CASSFGTVPPEEKLFF. CDR3 nucleotide sequence: TGTGCCAGCAGTTTCGGTACAGTCCCCCCAGAAGAAAAACTGTTTTTT. The rearrangement links TRBV28 to TRBJ1-4; D unclear. CDR3 length: 16 residues. The V and J ends lost 3 bases and 8 bases respectively, with 19 bases between them. Germline V gene sequence: CDR1 MDHEN, CDR2 SYDVKM.

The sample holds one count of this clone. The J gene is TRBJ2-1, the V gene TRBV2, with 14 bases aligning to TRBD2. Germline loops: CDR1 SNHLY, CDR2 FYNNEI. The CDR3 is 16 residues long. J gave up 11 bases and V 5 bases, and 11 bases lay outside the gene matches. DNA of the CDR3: TGTGCCAGCAGTCCCAACATGGGACTAGCGGGAGAAAAGCAGTTCTTC. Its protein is CASSPNMGLAGEKQFF.

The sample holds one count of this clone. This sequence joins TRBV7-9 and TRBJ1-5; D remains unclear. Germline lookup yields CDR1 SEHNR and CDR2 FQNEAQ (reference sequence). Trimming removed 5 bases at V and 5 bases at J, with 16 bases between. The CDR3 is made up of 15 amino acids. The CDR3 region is CASSPAGSWDQPQHF. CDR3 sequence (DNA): TGTGCCAGCAGCCCGGCGGGCAGTTGGGATCAGCCCCAGCATTTT. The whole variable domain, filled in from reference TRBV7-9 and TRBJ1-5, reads DTGVSQNPRHKITKRGQNVTFRCDPISEHNRLYWYRQTLGQGPEFLTYFQNEAQLEKSRLLSDRFSAERPKGSFSTLEIQRTEQGDSAMYLCASSPAGSWDQPQHFGDGTRLSIL.

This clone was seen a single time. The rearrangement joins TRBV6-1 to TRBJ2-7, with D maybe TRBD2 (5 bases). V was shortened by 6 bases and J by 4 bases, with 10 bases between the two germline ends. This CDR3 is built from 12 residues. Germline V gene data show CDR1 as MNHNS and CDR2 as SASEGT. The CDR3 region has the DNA TGTGCCAGCAGGCGGAGGACTTACGAGCAGTACTTC. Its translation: CASRRRTYEQYF.

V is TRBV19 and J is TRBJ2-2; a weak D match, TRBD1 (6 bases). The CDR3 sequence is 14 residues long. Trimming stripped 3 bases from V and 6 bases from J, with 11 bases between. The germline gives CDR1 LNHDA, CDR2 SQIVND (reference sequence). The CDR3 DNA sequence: TGTGCCAGTAGTATCCAGGGGTGGGCCGGGGAGCTGTTTTTT. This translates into CASSIQGWAGELFF.